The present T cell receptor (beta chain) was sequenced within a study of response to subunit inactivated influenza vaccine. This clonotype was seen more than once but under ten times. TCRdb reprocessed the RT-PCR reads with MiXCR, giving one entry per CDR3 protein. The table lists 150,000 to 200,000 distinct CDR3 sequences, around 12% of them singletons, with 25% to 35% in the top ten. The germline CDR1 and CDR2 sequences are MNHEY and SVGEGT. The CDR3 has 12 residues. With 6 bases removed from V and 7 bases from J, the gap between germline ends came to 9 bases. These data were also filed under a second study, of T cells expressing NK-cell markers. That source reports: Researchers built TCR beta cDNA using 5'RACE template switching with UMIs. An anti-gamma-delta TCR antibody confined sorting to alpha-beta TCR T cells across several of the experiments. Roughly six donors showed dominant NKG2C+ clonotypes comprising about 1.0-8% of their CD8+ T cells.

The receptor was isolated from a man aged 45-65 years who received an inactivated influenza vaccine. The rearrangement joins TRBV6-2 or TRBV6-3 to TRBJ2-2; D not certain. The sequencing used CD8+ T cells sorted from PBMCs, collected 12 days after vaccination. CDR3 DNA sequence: TGTGCCAGCAGGGGGTGGTACGGGGAGCTGTTTTTT. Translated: CASRGWYGELFF.